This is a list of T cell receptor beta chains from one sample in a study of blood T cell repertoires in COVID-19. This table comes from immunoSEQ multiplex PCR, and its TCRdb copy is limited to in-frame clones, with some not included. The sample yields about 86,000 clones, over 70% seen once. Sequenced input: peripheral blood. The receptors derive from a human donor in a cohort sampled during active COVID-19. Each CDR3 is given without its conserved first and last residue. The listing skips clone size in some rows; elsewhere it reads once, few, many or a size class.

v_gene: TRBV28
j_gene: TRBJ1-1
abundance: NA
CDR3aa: ASSSVRAETEAF

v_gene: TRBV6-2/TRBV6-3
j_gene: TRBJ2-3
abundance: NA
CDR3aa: ASSFPTFGGRAGTDTQY

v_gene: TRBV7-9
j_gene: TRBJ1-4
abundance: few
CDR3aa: ASSLRQGALLNEKLF

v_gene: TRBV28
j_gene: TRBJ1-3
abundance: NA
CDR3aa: ASSLWGSPNGNTIY

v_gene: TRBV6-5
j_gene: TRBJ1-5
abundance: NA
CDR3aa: ASSSGTVGNQPQH

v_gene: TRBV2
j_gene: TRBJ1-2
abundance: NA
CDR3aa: ASSVRPAGVLGYT

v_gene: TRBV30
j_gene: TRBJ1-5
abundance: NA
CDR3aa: AWGISTGPRKPQH

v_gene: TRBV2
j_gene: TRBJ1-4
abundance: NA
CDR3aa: ASSGTGNEKLF

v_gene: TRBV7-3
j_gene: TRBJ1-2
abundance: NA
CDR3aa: ASSLEGTVYGYT

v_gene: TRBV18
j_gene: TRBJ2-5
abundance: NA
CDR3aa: ASSPEETQY

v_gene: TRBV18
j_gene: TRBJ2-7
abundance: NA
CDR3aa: ASSPTQRDSYEQY

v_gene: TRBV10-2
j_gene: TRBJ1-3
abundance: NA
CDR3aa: ASSGQGRAGNTIY

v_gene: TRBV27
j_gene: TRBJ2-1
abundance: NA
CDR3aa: ASSVAGDRNEQF

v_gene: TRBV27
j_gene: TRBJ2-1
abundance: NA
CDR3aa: ASSLFTGDEQF

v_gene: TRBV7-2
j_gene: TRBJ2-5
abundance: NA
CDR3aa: ASSLASGPQETQY

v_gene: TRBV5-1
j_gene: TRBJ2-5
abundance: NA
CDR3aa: ASSPGTSGSREETQY

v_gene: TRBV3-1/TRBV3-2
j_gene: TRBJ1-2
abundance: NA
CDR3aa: ASSPTANYGYT

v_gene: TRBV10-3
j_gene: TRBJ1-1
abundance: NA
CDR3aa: AIRVSQNTEAF

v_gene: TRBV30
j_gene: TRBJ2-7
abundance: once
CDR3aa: AWTPPGLAGVPSAYEQY

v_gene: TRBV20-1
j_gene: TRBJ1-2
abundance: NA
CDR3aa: SARVENGYT